Presented here are 4 T cell receptor beta chains from one specimen sequenced in a study of T cell responses to AZD1222 COVID-19 vaccine. Only in-frame clones appear in the TCRdb table, and some are missing; sequencing was by immunoSEQ multiplex PCR. This sample has about 130,000 clones; around 90% occur once, and the top ten carry about 6%. The material was peripheral blood, obtained on day 0 of AZD1222 vaccination. These receptors were taken from an adult in good health.

The genes are TRBV6-5 and TRBJ1-1; no clear D gene. Between the trimmed V and J ends, which lost 4 bases and 6 bases, there was a span of 15 bases. Germline CDR1 and CDR2: MNHEY and SVGAGI. The CDR3 sequence is 14 residues long. CDR3 region: CASSSHGSTPEAFF. The CDR3 bases are TGTGCCAGCAGTTCTCACGGGAGTACTCCTGAAGCTTTCTTT.

V is TRBV19 and J is TRBJ2-6, with D unresolved. Germline assignment: CDR1 LNHDA and CDR2 SQIVND (reference sequence). CDR3 length: 15 residues. The germline V and J ends were trimmed by 3 bases and 4 bases, with 10 bases remaining between them. The CDR3 spells CASSIGGRGANVLTF. CDR3 coding DNA: TGTGCCAGTAGTATCGGCGGAAGGGGGGCCAACGTCCTGACTTTC.

This chain joins TRBV7-9 and TRBJ1-5; D not certain. The CDR3 sequence is 15 residues long. Germline CDR1 is SEHNR and CDR2 is FQNEAQ (reference sequence). V shed 5 bases and J shed 2 bases, with 13 bases lying between them. The CDR3 spells CASSPAARGNQPQHF. The CDR3 bases are TGTGCCAGCAGCCCCGCGGCCCGGGGCAATCAGCCCCAGCATTTT.

The V call is TRBV20-1, the J call TRBJ1-1; D is unclear. CDR1 is DFQATT and CDR2 is SNEGSKA in the germline V gene (reference sequence). The V gene lost 4 bases and the J gene lost 5 bases, with 8 bases spanning the gap. This CDR3 is 11 amino acids long. The CDR3 coding sequence is TGCAGTGCTATATCGAGTACTGAAGCTTTCTTT. Its protein product is CSAISSTEAFF.